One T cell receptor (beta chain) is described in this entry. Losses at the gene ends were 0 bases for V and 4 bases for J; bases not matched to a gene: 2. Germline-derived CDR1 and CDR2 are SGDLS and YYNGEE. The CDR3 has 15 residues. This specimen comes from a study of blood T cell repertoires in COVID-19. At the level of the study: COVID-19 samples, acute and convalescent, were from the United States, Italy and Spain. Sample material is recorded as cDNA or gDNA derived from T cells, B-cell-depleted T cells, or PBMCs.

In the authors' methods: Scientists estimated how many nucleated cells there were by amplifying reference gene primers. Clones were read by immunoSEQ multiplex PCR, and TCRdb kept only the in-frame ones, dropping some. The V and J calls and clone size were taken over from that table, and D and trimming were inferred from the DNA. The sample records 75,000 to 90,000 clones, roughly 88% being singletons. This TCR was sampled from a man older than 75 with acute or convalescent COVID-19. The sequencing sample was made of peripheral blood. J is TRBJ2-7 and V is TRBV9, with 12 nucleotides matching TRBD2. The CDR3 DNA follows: TGTGCCAGCAGCGTAGGACTAGCGGGAGTTTACGAGCAGTACTTC. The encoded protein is CASSVGLAGVYEQYF.